This TCR beta chain is from a study of T cell responses to AZD1222 COVID-19 vaccine. In germline, CDR1 is SGHTA, CDR2 FQGNSA. The ends lost 1 base at V and 5 bases at J; junction bases unmatched: 1. The CDR3 contains 14 residues. Data came from immunoSEQ multiplex PCR; TCRdb stores just in-frame clones and leaves some out. The sample contains some 100,000 clones, more than 75% of which appear only once. The sequence was collected from an adult in good health. The genes are TRBV7-2 and TRBJ2-1, with 8 positions matching TRBD1. The sequencing here drew on peripheral blood, taken on day 0 of AZD1222 vaccination. The CDR3 DNA sequence: TGTGCCAGCAGCTTAGAGACAGGGGACAATGAGCAGTTCTTC. Translation gives CASSLETGDNEQFF.